What follows are 21 T cell receptor beta chains derived from one specimen sequenced in a study of blood T cell repertoires in COVID-19. TCRdb's copy holds only in-frame clones and misses some; the assay was immunoSEQ multiplex PCR. The data contain some 170,000 clones, roughly 87% of them singletons. The source material was PBMCs or T cells enriched from blood (not recorded which). The receptors originated from a human donor with acute COVID-19. The donor label of this sample is uncertain.

The chain combines TRBV2 with TRBJ2-7; a weak D match, TRBD1 (5 bases). The V end lost 5 bases, the J end lost 2 bases, and 10 bases lay between the germline ends. CDR3 length equals 13 residues. Germline V lookup: CDR1 SNHLY, CDR2 FYNNEI. The CDR3 sequence: CASSRDSPYEQYF. Written as DNA, the CDR3 is TGTGCCAGCAGTCGAGACAGTCCCTACGAGCAGTACTTC.

The chain couples TRBV5-1 to TRBJ2-3; D is possibly TRBD1 (5 bases). This CDR3 has 14 residues. Germline values: CDR1 SGHRS, CDR2 YFSETQ. V gave up 0 bases and J gave up 9 bases, with 14 bases separating them. For the CDR3, the DNA is TGCGCCAGCAGCTTGGAACAGGTGGCAGGAACGCAGTATTTT. Translation: CASSLEQVAGTQYF.

As concerns this clone: Other DNA variants within this sample encode the same CDR3. The gene calls are TRBV2 and TRBJ2-7; maybe TRBD2 (5 bases). V lost 2 bases to trimming and J lost 2 bases, with 13 bases between them. The CDR3 is 15 residues long. Germline V gene lookup returns CDR1 SNHLY and CDR2 FYNNEI. The CDR3 DNA sequence: TGTGCCAGCAGTGAACGCGGGCCTCCAGCCTACGAGCAGTACTTC. It encodes CASSERGPPAYEQYF.

The table lists this clone with a count of one. The chain carries TRBV6-5 and TRBJ1-1; D gene unclear. Trimming left V 7 bases short and J 7 bases short, with 19 bases between. The CDR3 has 14 amino acids. Germline CDR1 reads MNHEY; CDR2 reads SVGAGI. CDR3 sequence reads: CASILTPEGVEAFF. CDR3 sequence (DNA): TGTGCCAGCATTTTGACCCCGGAGGGCGTTGAAGCTTTCTTT.

The chain combines TRBV27 with TRBJ1-1; no reliable D call. From germline, CDR1 is MNHEY and CDR2 SMNVEV (reference sequence). V was clipped by 7 bases and J by 1 base, with 13 bases between them. The CDR3 length is 14 residues. The CDR3 DNA reads TGTGCCAGCACCGGCGGCCTCGAGAACACTGAAGCTTTCTTT. Protein sequence: CASTGGLENTEAFF.

This clone was observed a few times. This rearrangement joins TRBV6-6 to TRBJ2-6; D might be TRBD2 (7 bases). This CDR3 is 18 amino acids long. In germline, CDR1 is MNHNY, CDR2 SVGAGI (reference sequence). Trimming removed 5 bases at V and 0 bases at J, with 17 bases between. CDR3 bases: TGTGCCAGCAGTCCAAGGGGGGGCCGAAGCTCTGGGGCCAACGTCCTGACTTTC. Amino acid sequence: CASSPRGGRSSGANVLTF.

DNA of the CDR3: TGTGCCAGCAGCTGGAGCGGGGAGGTGTCAGATACGCAGTATTTT. This codes for CASSWSGEVSDTQYF. The gene calls are TRBV7-2 and TRBJ2-3; 7 bases fit TRBD2. J was trimmed by 4 bases and V by 4 bases; bases with no gene match: 8. This CDR3 is 15 amino acids long. Germline lookup yields CDR1 SGHTA and CDR2 FQGNSA.

This clone was detected only once. The CDR3 bases are TGTGCCTGGGGGGGGCCCGGGGGACGGAGTGAAAAACTGTTTTTT. This codes for CAWGGPGGRSEKLFF. The chain recombines TRBV30 with TRBJ1-4; tentatively, D is TRBD1 (6 bases). Germline CDR1 GTSNPN, CDR2 SVGIG (reference sequence). This CDR3 comprises 15 residues. V was cut by 5 bases and J by 7 bases, with 20 bases left in between.

The chain is built from TRBV7-8 and TRBJ1-1, with 7 bases fitting TRBD1. Germline V gene data show CDR1 as SGHVS and CDR2 as FQNEAQ. V gave up 3 bases and J gave up 7 bases; unmatched junction bases: 5. This CDR3 has 13 amino acids. The CDR3 spells CASSFKGGDEAFF. CDR3 in DNA: TGTGCCAGCAGCTTCAAAGGGGGCGATGAAGCTTTCTTT.

A single count supports this clone. The chain combines TRBV7-3 with TRBJ2-3, with 8 positions matching TRBD1. Germline V lookup: CDR1 SGHTA, CDR2 FQGTGA. Trimming cost V 5 bases and J 4 bases; bases outside gene matches: 8. CDR3 size: 15 residues. The CDR3 here is CASSIDRGPADTQYF. DNA of the CDR3: TGTGCCAGCAGCATAGACAGGGGACCCGCAGATACGCAGTATTTT.

This chain joins TRBV5-6 and TRBJ1-2, with TRBD1 as a possible D gene (5 bases). The CDR3 length is 16 residues. CDR1 is SGHDT and CDR2 is YYEEEE in the germline V gene. Between the trimmed V and J ends, which lost 2 bases and 1 base, there was a span of 15 bases. This CDR3 reads CASSFGGHTLNYGYTF. The CDR3 DNA reads as TGTGCCAGCAGCTTTGGTGGACATACTCTTAACTATGGCTACACCTTC.

The chain couples TRBV5-4 to TRBJ2-3, with D hard to call. Per the germline V gene, CDR1 is SGHNT and CDR2 is YYREEE (reference sequence). The CDR3 is 13 residues long. V gave up 3 bases and J gave up 5 bases, with 10 bases separating them. DNA of the CDR3: TGTGCCAGCAGCTCCCAAGCACTAGATACGCAGTATTTT. It yields the protein CASSSQALDTQYF.

This rearrangement joins TRBV27 to TRBJ2-7; 7 bases line up with TRBD1. V shed 8 bases and J 1 base; nucleotides not matched to a gene: 8. Germline CDR1 reads MNHEY; CDR2 reads SMNVEV (reference sequence). The CDR3 is 14 amino acids. As DNA, the CDR3 is TGTGCCAGCGCGGCGATGGACAGGTCCTACGAGCAGTACTTC. It yields the protein CASAAMDRSYEQYF.

This clone showed up just once. The chain is built from TRBV15 and TRBJ1-5, with 7 bases matching TRBD1. V gave up 2 bases and J gave up 2 bases; unmatched junction bases: 9. The germline V gene encodes CDR1 LNHNV and CDR2 YYDKDF (reference sequence). The CDR3 is 17 amino acids. CDR3 coding DNA: TGTGCCACCAGCAGAAGGTCGACAGGGAGCCGCAATCAGCCCCAGCATTTT. Residues: CATSRRSTGSRNQPQHF.

The rearrangement uses TRBV7-2 and TRBJ1-2; 7 nucleotides agree with TRBD1. Germline loops: CDR1 SGHTA, CDR2 FQGNSA. V gave up 3 bases and J gave up 8 bases; unmatched junction bases: 9. The CDR3 runs to 14 residues. The DNA of the CDR3 is TGTGCCAGCAGCTTGGCAGACAGGGCAGCGGGCTACACCTTC. Residues: CASSLADRAAGYTF.

The sample holds one count of this clone. This sequence joins TRBV5-6 and TRBJ2-7; 8 positions match TRBD2. V was pared by 3 bases and J by 3 bases, with 11 bases of the junction left unmatched. There are 16 residues in the CDR3. The germline gives CDR1 SGHDT, CDR2 YYEEEE. Here the CDR3 reads CASSSPKAGGYYEQYF. For the CDR3, the DNA is TGTGCCAGCAGCTCCCCTAAGGCGGGGGGTTACTACGAGCAGTACTTC.

CDR3 DNA sequence: TGTGCCAGCAGTTACTCCCGGGACAGCTCTGGAAACACCATATATTTT. Its protein is CASSYSRDSSGNTIYF. V is TRBV6-5 and J is TRBJ1-3; 7 bases are shared with TRBD1. The germline V gene encodes CDR1 MNHEY and CDR2 SVGAGI. Losses at the gene ends were 0 bases for V and 0 bases for J; bases not matched to a gene: 2. The CDR3 spans 16 residues.

The chain employs TRBV7-9 and TRBJ2-6; D gene uncertain. V dropped 5 bases and J dropped 0 bases, with 17 bases sitting between them. The CDR3 spans 18 residues. CDR1 is SEHNR and CDR2 is FQNEAQ in the germline V gene (reference sequence). CDR3: CASSHGEASLSGANVLTF. The CDR3 DNA sequence: TGTGCCAGCAGCCACGGTGAAGCGAGCCTCTCTGGGGCCAACGTCCTGACTTTC.

The rearrangement links TRBV4-1 to TRBJ2-2; 10 nucleotides match TRBD2. Per the germline V gene, CDR1 is MGHRA and CDR2 is YSYEKL. Losses at the gene ends were 3 bases for V and 4 bases for J; bases not matched to a gene: 5. The CDR3 extends over 16 amino acids. CDR3: CASSQVSGGLTGELFF. DNA of the CDR3: TGCGCCAGCAGCCAGGTTAGCGGGGGGCTCACCGGGGAGCTGTTTTTT.

The chain links TRBV25-1 to TRBJ2-1; D unresolved. Trimming stripped 4 bases from V and 15 bases from J, with 16 bases between. CDR1 MGHDK and CDR2 SYGVNS come from the germline V gene. The CDR3 spans 12 residues. In nucleotides, the CDR3 is TGTGCCAGCAGTGCGGGTGAGGCAGAAGCGTTCTTC. Protein: CASSAGEAEAFF.

V and J are TRBV6-5 and TRBJ1-1; D possibly corresponds to TRBD1 (5 bases). This CDR3 has 15 amino acids. Per the germline V gene, CDR1 is MNHEY and CDR2 is SVGAGI. The ends were cut back, 5 bases at V and 0 bases at J, with 13 bases in the middle. The CDR3 bases are TGTGCCAGCAGTCAACTTCGGGGGGTGAACACTGAAGCTTTCTTT. Its translation: CASSQLRGVNTEAFF.